The source of this T cell receptor beta chain is a study of blood T cell repertoires in COVID-19. V was clipped by 2 bases and J by 6 bases; unmatched bases: 10. The germline CDR1 and CDR2 sequences are SGHRS and YFSETQ. The CDR3 has 16 amino acids. Repertoires were generated with immunoSEQ multiplex PCR, while TCRdb's copy carries only in-frame clones and drops some. The data show a few hundred thousand clones, roughly nine tenths seen once. V is TRBV5-1 and J is TRBJ2-4; 8 nucleotides match TRBD2. The clonotype was recovered from a young woman with COVID-19, enrolled during active disease. Sample: peripheral blood. The DNA for the CDR3 is TGCGCCAGCAGCTTAACCTTACGGGGGGGCCGAAACATTCAGTACTTC. Its protein is CASSLTLRGGRNIQYF.